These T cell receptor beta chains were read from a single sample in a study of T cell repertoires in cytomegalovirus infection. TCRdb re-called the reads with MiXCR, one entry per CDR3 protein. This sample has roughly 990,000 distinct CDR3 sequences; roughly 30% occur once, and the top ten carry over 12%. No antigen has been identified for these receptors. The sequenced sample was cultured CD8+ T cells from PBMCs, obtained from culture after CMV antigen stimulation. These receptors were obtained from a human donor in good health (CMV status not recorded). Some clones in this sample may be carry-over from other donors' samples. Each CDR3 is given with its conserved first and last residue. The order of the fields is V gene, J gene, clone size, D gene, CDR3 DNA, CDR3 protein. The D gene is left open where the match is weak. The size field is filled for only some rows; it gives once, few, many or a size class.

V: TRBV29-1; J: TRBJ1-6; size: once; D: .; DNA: TGCAGCGTTGAACAGGGCTATCTGGGTAATTCACCCCTCCACTTT; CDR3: CSVEQGYLGNSPLHF
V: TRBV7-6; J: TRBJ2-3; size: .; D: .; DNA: TGTGCCAGCAGCTTAGAATGGACAGATACGCAGTATTTT; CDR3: CASSLEWTDTQYF
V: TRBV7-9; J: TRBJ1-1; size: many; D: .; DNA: TGTGCCAGCACTATGGGTGCTGAAGCTTTCTTT; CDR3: CASTMGAEAFF
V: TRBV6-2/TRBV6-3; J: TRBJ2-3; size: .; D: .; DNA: TGTGCCAGCAGTCTGAATTTAGGGAATGCCGCAGATACGCAGTATTTT; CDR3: CASSLNLGNAADTQYF
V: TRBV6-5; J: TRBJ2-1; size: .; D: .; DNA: TGTGCCAGCAGTTACACATTGGATGCATACAATGAGCAGTTCTTC; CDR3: CASSYTLDAYNEQFF
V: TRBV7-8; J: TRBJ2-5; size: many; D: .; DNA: TGTGCCAGCAGCTCCCTGGGAAGGGGACCCCAAGAGACCCAGTACTTC; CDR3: CASSSLGRGPQETQYF
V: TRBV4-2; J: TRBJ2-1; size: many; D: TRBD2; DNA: TGTGCCAGCAGCCAAGATTTCGGCGGGGGGCCTAAGAATGAGCAGTTCTTC; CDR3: CASSQDFGGGPKNEQFF
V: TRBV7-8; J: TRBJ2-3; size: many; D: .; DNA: TGTGCCAGCAGCTTAAGAGGCGGGGGCTTCACAGATACGCAGTATTTT; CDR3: CASSLRGGGFTDTQYF
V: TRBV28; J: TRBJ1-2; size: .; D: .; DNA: TGTGCCAGCACCTTATTTGTGGCGTATGGCTACACCTTC; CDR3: CASTLFVAYGYTF
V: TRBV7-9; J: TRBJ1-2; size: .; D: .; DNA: TGTGCCAGCAGCTTAGACAGGGACGATGGCTACACCTTC; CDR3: CASSLDRDDGYTF
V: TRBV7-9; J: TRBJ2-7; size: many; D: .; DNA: TGTGCCAGCAGCTTAGAGACAAGGCCCGAGCAGTACTTC; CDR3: CASSLETRPEQYF
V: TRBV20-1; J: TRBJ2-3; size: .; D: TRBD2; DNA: TGCAGTGCGTTCTCCCCCGGGGGACTAGCGACAGATACGCAGTATTTT; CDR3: CSAFSPGGLATDTQYF
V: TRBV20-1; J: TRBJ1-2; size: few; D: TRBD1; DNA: TGCAGTGTCTCAAAGGACAGGGACTATGGCTACACCTTC; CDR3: CSVSKDRDYGYTF
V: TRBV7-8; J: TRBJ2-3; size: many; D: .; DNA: TGTGCCAGCAGCCCTCGCGTTCGGACGGCGGACTTAGATACGCAGTATTTT; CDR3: CASSPRVRTADLDTQYF
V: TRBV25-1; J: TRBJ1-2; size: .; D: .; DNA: TGTGCCAGCAGCAAAACCGGGGCGCGGGACTATGGCTACACCTTC; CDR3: CASSKTGARDYGYTF
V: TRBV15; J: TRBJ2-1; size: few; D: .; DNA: TGTGCCACCAGCAGACCCAAGGGGGGCTCCTACAATGAGCAGTTCTTC; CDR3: CATSRPKGGSYNEQFF
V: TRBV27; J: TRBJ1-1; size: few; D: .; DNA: TGTGCCAGCAAGGACGGATTGAACACTGAAGCTTTCTTT; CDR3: CASKDGLNTEAFF
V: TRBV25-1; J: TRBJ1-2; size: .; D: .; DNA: TGTGCCAGCAGTCTCGAGGGGGTTAACTATGGCTACACCTTC; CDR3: CASSLEGVNYGYTF
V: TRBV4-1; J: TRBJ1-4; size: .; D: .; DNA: TGCGCCAGCAGCCAGAAGAACGGTAGGGAAAAACTGTTTTTT; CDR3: CASSQKNGREKLFF
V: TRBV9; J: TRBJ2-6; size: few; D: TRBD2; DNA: TGTGCCAGCAGCTTGGGAACTAGCGCTGGGGCCAACGTCCTGACTTTC; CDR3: CASSLGTSAGANVLTF
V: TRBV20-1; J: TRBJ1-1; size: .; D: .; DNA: TGCAGTGCTAGGCAAAGCCAAGCAATTCGCACTGAAGCTTTCTTT; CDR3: CSARQSQAIRTEAFF
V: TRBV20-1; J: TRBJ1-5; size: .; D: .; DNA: TGCAGTGCCCAGGGGTGGGGAGTGAACAATCAGCCCCAGCATTTT; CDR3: CSAQGWGVNNQPQHF
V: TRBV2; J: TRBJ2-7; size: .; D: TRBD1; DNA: TGTGCCAGCACAGAACAGGGGATATACGAGCAGTACTTC; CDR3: CASTEQGIYEQYF
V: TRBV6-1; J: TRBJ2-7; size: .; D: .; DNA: TGTGCCAGCAGTGAAGGTCCAGGGCCCTACGAGCAGTACTTC; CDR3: CASSEGPGPYEQYF
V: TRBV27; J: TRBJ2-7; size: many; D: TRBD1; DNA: TGTGCCAGCAGCTTTGGACAGGCCTACGAGCAGTACTTC; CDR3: CASSFGQAYEQYF
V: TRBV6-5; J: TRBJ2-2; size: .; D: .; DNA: TGTGCCAGCAGTTACTCGAAGGCCCTATTGGTCTCTTTACTCACCGGGGAGCTGTTTTTT; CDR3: CASSYSKALLVSLLTGELFF
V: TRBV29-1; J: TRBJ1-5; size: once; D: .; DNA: TGCAGCGTCCAACAGGTCAATCAGCCCCAGCATTTT; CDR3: CSVQQVNQPQHF
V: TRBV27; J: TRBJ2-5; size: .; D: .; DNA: TGTGCCAGCAGTCCCCCGCCAGGCCAAGAGACCCAGTACTTC; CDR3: CASSPPPGQETQYF
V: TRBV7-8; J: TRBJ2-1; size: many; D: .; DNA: TGTGCCAGCAGCTTGAGCGGGTCCTCCTACAATGAGCAGTTCTTC; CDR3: CASSLSGSSYNEQFF
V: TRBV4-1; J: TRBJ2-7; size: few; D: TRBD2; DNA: TGCGCCAGCAGCCAAGACAGGGACTACTACGAGCAGTACTTC; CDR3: CASSQDRDYYEQYF
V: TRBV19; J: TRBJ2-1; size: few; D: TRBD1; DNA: TGTGCCAGTAGTATCCACAGGGGATCCTACAATGAGCAGTTCTTC; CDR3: CASSIHRGSYNEQFF
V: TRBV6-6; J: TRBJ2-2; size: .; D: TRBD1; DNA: TGTGCCAGCTCAGGGGGGACAGGGTGGTCCGGGGAGCTGTTTTTT; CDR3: CASSGGTGWSGELFF
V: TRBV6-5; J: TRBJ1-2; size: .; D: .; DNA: TGTGCCAGTTGGGACAATTGGCGTGGCTACACCTTC; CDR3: CASWDNWRGYTF
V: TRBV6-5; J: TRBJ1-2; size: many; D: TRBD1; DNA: TGTGCCGTGGACAGGGGACTAAACTATGGCTACACCTTC; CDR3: CAVDRGLNYGYTF
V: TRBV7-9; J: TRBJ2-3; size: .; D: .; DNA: TGTGCCAGCAGCTTAGTAGGTTCCAGGGATACGCAGTATTTT; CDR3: CASSLVGSRDTQYF
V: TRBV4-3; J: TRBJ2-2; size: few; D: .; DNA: TGCGCCAGCAGCCAAGGGGGAAACGGGGAGCTGTTTTTT; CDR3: CASSQGGNGELFF
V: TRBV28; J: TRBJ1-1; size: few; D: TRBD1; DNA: TGTGCCAGCAGCTGGAGGGACAGGGGCCGGACTGAAGCTTTCTTT; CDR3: CASSWRDRGRTEAFF
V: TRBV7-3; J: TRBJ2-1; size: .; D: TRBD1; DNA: TGTGCCAGCAGCGGAGGACAGGGAATCACCTACAATGAGCAGTTCTTC; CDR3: CASSGGQGITYNEQFF
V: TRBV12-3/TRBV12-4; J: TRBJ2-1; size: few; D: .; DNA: TGTGCCAGCAGCCGGTATTATGAGCAGTTCTTC; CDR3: CASSRYYEQFF
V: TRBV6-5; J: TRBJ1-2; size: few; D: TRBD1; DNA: TGTGCCAGCAGTACCTACAGGGGAGGTGGCTACACCTTC; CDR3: CASSTYRGGGYTF
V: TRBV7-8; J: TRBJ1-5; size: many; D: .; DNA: TGTGCCAGCAGCTTAGCCAGGGCCGCTCAGCCCCAGCATTTT; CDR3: CASSLARAAQPQHF
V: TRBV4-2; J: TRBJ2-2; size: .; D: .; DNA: TGTGCCAGCAACCATCCCAACCAAAAACAGGGGAGGGACGGGGAGCTGTTTTTT; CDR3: CASNHPNQKQGRDGELFF
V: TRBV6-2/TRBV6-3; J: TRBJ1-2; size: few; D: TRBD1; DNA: TGTGCCAGCAGATCGCCCTTCCGACAGGGTCACTATGGCTACACCTTC; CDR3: CASRSPFRQGHYGYTF
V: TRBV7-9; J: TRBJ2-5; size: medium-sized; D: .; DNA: TGTGCCAGCAGCCCCTGGCGAGACCAAGAGACCCAGTACTTC; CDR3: CASSPWRDQETQYF
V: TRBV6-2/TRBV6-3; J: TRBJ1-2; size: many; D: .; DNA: TGTGCCAGCAGTTACGTAGGGCCCGGTGGCTACACCTTC; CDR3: CASSYVGPGGYTF
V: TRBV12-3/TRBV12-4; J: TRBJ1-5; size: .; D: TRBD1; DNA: TGTGCCAGCAGGCCGGGACAGGGAAAGAATCAGCCCCAGCATTTT; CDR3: CASRPGQGKNQPQHF
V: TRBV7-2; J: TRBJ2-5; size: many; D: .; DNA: TGTGCCAGCAGCTCCCCATGGGAGACCCAGTACTTC; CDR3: CASSSPWETQYF
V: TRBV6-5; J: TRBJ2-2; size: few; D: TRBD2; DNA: TGTGCCAGCAGTTTGGTAGCGGGGGCCCACACCGGGGAGCTGTTTTTT; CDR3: CASSLVAGAHTGELFF